These 8 T cell receptor beta chains were sequenced from one sample in a study of tumor-infiltrating lymphocytes in primary liver carcinoma. Co-extraction of RNA and DNA was performed on about 19-30 mg of unsorted bulk tissue. A constant-region primer primed TCR beta cDNA synthesis from 500 to 550 ng of total RNA. ARM-PCR, slightly modified, supplied the TCR beta libraries through three nested multiplex PCR rounds. The opening two PCR rounds, approximately 10 cycles each, paired TRBV1-TRBV30 forward primers with a C-beta reverse primer. A single record per CDR3 protein comes from TCRdb applying MiXCR to the multiplex PCR reads. The sample holds 65,000 to 80,000 distinct CDR3 sequences, 60% to 80% seen once. The sample consisted of liver tumor tissue from sampling region 4. Specified subset: tumor region T4, right-lateral pole. Every receptor here comes from a man aged 35 to 55 with primary liver carcinoma and hepatitis B virus infection.

J is TRBJ1-1 and V is TRBV29-1; D gene ambiguous. CDR1 is SQVTM, CDR2 ANQGSEA, per germline. The V and J ends lost 4 bases and 4 bases respectively, with 10 bases between them. The CDR3 extends over 12 amino acids. The CDR3 spells CSVAWDGTEAFF. CDR3 nucleotide sequence: TGCAGCGTTGCATGGGATGGCACTGAAGCTTTCTTT.

In regard to this clonotype: The junction and the germline gene differ at one end; a read error may be behind it. The chain uses TRBV5-1 and TRBJ2-3; the D gene is possibly TRBD1 (5 bases). Germline V gene sequence: CDR1 SGHRS, CDR2 YFSETQ. This CDR3 spans 13 amino acids. The CDR3 DNA reads as TGTGCCAGTCAACAGGAGCCTGGAGATACGCAGTATTTT. Translated, it gives CASQQEPGDTQYF.

Comment on this clonotype: The missing conserved phenylalanine or tryptophan at the end of this CDR3 makes a read error likely. This chain connects TRBV11-1 to TRBJ2-3; D is undetermined. The CDR3 loop spans 11 amino acids. V lost 7 bases to trimming and J lost 2 bases, with 4 bases between them. Germline CDR1 SGHAT, CDR2 FQDESV (reference sequence). The CDR3 region has the DNA TGTGCCAGCAACTCCACAGATACGCAGTATTTG. This codes for CASNSTDTQYL.

The genes are TRBV29-1 and TRBJ2-7, with D tentatively TRBD2 (5 bases). CDR1 and CDR2 (germline): SQVTM, ANQGSEA. The CDR3 covers 13 residues. The CDR3 here is CSVRNCEGYEQYF. CDR3 in DNA: TGCAGTGTTAGGAACTGCGAGGGCTACGAGCAGTACTTC.

Concerning this clonotype: At one of its ends the junction is not consistent with the germline gene, which may arise from a read error. The V gene is TRBV5-4, the J gene TRBJ2-7, with D perhaps TRBD1 (6 bases). CDR1 and CDR2 (germline): SGHNT, YYREEE (reference sequence). The CDR3 has 13 amino acids. DNA for the CDR3: TGTGTCAGCAGTGATCAGGGGACGTACGAGCAATACTTC. It encodes CVSSDQGTYEQYF.

A single count supports this clonotype. The final CDR3 position lacks the conserved phenylalanine or tryptophan, pointing to a likely read error. This chain links TRBV29-1 with TRBJ1-5; D not certain. Germline CDR1 SQVTM, CDR2 ANQGSEA. The CDR3 sequence is 14 residues long. The germline V and J ends were trimmed by 5 bases and 5 bases, with 16 bases remaining between them. The CDR3 nucleotides are TGCAGCGTTTCACCTGGAACGGCGGATCAGCCCCAGCATGTT. Translating gives CSVSPGTADQPQHV.

This clonotype has ten or more counts. Since a much larger clone is just one base distant, this may be a read error. The chain links TRBV11-3 to TRBJ2-2, with D perhaps matching TRBD1 (6 bases). The V gene's germline CDR1 is SGHNT and CDR2 YENEEA. The CDR3 is 16 residues long. V lost 1 base to trimming and J lost 0 bases, with 9 bases between them. CDR3 region: CASSLGAGANTGELFF. The CDR3 coding sequence is TGTGCCAGCAGCTTAGGGGCAGGGGCGAACACCGGGGAGCTGTTTTTT.

This sequence joins TRBV6-5 and TRBJ2-7, with 8 bases identical to TRBD2. The CDR3 loop spans 15 amino acids. V dropped 5 bases and J dropped 7; count of bases not matched to a gene: 13. Germline V gene lookup returns CDR1 MNHEY and CDR2 SVGAGI. In DNA form, the CDR3 reads TGTGCCAGCAGTCCTTCGGCGGGAGGCCCCCATGAGCAGTACTTC. Translated: CASSPSAGGPHEQYF.